This T cell receptor beta chain emerged from a study of T cell responses to AZD1222 COVID-19 vaccine. Findings and caveats of the study: There were repertoire samples only from the period after the peak T cell response. CD4 TCRs linked to vaccination spanned spike, dominating at 160-218 and 743-854.

Measured with immunoSEQ multiplex PCR; TCRdb has only the in-frame clones, and not every one. The sample contains 150,000 to 200,000 clones, 75% to 95% of which appear only once. A remark on this clone: Its antigen remains unknown.

The clonotype comes from an adult in good health. The sample was peripheral blood, taken on day 0 of AZD1222 vaccination.

CDR3 DNA: TGCGCCAGCAGCCCCCAAGGAGGAGGCACTGAAGCTTTCTTT. Amino acids: CASSPQGGGTEAFF. The chain employs TRBV5-1 and TRBJ1-1; D ambiguous. Germline V gives CDR1 SGHRS, CDR2 YFSETQ. CDR3 size: 14 residues. Deletions cut 4 bases from V and 4 bases from J, with 14 bases between.